These 2 T cell receptor beta chains originate from one sample sequenced in a study of T cell changes during pregnancy in multiple sclerosis. Assay: immunoSEQ multiplex PCR; the TCRdb copy retains only in-frame clones and omits some. Of about 52,000 clones listed, 85% to 95% were seen once; the top ten hold roughly 0.71%. The material sequenced was CD4+ T cells from peripheral blood mononuclear cells, taken in the third trimester of pregnancy. Source of these receptors: a female donor with multiple sclerosis, enrolled in a pregnancy study.

The gene calls are TRBV7-3 and TRBJ2-7; D is possibly TRBD2 (6 bases). Germline CDR1 reads SGHTA; CDR2 reads FQGTGA. The CDR3 totals 12 residues. V was cut by 3 bases and J by 7 bases, with 10 bases left in between. CDR3 in DNA: TGTGCCAGCAGCTTCCGGGGGTCGGAGCAGTACTTC. The encoded protein is CASSFRGSEQYF.

The chain links TRBV13 to TRBJ2-5; 8 positions match TRBD2. CDR3 length: 14 residues. V lost 4 bases and J lost 4; bases outside the gene matches: 5. From germline, CDR1 is PRHDT and CDR2 FYEKMQ (reference sequence). In nucleotides, the CDR3 is TGTGCCAGCAGCTCTATAGCGGGGCCAGAGACCCAGTACTTC. Protein sequence: CASSSIAGPETQYF.